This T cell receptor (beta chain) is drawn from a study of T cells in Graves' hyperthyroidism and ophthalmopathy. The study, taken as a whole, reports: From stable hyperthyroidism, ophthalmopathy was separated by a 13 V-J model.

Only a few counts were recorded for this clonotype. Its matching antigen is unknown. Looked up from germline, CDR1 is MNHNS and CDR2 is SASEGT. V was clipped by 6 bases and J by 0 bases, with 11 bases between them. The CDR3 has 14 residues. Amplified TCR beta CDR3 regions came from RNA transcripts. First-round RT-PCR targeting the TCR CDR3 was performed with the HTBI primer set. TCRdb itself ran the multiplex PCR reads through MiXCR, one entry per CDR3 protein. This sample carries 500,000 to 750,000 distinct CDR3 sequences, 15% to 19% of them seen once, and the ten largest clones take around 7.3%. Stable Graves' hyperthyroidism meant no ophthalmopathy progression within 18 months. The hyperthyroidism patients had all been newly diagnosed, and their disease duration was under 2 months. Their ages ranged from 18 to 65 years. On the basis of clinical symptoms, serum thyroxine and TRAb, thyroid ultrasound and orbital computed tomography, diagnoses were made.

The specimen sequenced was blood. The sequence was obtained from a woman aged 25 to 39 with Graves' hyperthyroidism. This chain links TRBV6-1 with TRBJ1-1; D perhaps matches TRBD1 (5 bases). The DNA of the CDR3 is TGTGCCAGCAGCAGGACGGACATGAACACTGAAGCTTTCTTT. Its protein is CASSRTDMNTEAFF.